This paragraph reports one T cell receptor (beta chain). The sample comes from a study of blood T cell repertoires in COVID-19. Using immunoSEQ multiplex PCR, the repertoire was profiled, and TCRdb retains in-frame clones only, with some absent. This table has a few hundred thousand clones, about nine tenths appearing once. V lost 3 bases to trimming and J lost 7 bases, with 15 bases between them. Germline V lookup: CDR1 GTSNPN, CDR2 SVGIG (reference sequence). This CDR3 is 14 amino acids long. The sequence derives from a woman aged 18-29 years who had recovered from COVID-19. The source material was PBMCs or T cells enriched from blood (not recorded which). The rearrangement joins TRBV30 to TRBJ1-4, with a weak D call TRBD1 (5 bases). The chain's CDR3 is CAWRPRGVIEKLFF. CDR3 bases: TGTGCCTGGAGACCCCGGGGGGTGATTGAAAAACTGTTTTTT.